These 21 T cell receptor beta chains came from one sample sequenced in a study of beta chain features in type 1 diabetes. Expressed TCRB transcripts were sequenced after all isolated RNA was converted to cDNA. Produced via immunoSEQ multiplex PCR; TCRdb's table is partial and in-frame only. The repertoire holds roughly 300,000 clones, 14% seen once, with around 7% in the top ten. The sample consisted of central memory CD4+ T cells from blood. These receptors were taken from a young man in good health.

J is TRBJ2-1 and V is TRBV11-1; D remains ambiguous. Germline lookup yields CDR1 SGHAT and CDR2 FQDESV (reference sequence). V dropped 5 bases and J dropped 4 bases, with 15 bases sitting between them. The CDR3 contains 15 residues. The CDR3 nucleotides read TGTGCCAGCAGCGATTGGATAGAAACTTACAATGAGCAGTTCTTC. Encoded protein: CASSDWIETYNEQFF.

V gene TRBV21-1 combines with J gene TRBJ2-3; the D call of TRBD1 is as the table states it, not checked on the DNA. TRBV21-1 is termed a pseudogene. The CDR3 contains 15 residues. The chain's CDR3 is CASSSPTGMTDTQYF. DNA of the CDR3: TGTGCCAGCAGCTCGCCGACAGGGATGACAGATACGCAGTATTTT.

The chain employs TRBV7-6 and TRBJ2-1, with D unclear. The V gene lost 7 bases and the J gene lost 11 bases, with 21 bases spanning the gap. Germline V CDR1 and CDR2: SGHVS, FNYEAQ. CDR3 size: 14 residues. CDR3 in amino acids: CASTQSASYSQQFF. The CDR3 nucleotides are TGTGCCAGCACCCAATCCGCCTCCTACAGCCAGCAGTTCTTC.

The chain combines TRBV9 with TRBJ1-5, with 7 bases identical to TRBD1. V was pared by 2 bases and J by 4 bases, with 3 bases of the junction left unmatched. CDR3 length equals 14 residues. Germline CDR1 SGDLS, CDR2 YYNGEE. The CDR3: CASSVWDSNQPQHF. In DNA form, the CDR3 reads TGTGCCAGCAGCGTGTGGGACAGTAATCAGCCCCAGCATTTT.

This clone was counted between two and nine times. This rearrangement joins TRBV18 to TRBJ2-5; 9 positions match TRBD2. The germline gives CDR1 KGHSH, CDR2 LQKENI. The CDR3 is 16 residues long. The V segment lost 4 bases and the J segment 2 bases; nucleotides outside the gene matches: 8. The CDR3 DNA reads TGTGCCAGCTCACGGAGTAGCGGGGGACCACAAGAGACCCAGTACTTC. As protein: CASSRSSGGPQETQYF.

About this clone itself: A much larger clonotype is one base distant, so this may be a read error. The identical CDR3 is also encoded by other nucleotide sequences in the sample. The CDR3, as DNA: TGTGCCAGCAGCCAAGACAGCAATCAGCCCCAGCATTTT. Protein product: CASSQDSNQPQHF. V and J are TRBV4-2 and TRBJ1-5, with D unresolved. Germline values: CDR1 LGHNA, CDR2 YNFKEQ. The CDR3 extends over 13 amino acids. Trimming stripped 0 bases from V and 1 base from J, with 1 base between.

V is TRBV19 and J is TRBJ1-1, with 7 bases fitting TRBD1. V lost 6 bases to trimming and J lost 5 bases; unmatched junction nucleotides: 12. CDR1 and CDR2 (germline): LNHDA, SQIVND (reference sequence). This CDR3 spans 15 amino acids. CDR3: CASRPTGSPGTEAFF. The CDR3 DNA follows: TGTGCCAGTAGGCCGACAGGGTCTCCAGGGACTGAAGCTTTCTTT.

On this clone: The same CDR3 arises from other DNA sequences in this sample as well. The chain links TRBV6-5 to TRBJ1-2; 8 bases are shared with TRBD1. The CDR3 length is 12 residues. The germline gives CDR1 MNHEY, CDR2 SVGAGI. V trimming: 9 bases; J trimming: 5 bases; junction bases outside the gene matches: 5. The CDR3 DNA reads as TGTGCCAGTCGGGACAGGCCGTATGGCTACACCTTC. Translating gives CASRDRPYGYTF.

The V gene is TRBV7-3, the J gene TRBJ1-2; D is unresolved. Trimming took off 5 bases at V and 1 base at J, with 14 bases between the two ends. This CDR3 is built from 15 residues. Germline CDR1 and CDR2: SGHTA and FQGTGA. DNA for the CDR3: TGTGCCAGCAGCCCCTTACAGATAATTAACTATGGCTACACCTTC. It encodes CASSPLQIINYGYTF.

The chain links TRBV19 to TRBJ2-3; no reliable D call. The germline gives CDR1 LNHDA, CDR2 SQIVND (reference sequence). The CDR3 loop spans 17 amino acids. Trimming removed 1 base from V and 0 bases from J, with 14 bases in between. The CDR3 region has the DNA TGTGCCAGTAGTATAGGACCGACAAGGAGAAGCACAGATACGCAGTATTTT. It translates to CASSIGPTRRSTDTQYF. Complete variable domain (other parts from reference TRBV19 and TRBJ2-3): DGGITQSPKYLFRKEGQNVTLSCEQNLNHDAMYWYRQDPGQGLRLIYYSQIVNDFQKGDIAEGYSVSREKKESFPLTVTSAQKNPTAFYLCASSIGPTRRSTDTQYFGPGTRLTVL.

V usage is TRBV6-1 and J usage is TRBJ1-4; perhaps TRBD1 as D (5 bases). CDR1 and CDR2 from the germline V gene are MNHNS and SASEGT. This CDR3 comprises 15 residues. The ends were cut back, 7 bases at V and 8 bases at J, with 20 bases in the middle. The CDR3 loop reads CASTSPDTLGEKLFF. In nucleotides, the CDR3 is TGTGCCAGCACCAGTCCGGACACCCTGGGAGAAAAACTGTTTTTT.

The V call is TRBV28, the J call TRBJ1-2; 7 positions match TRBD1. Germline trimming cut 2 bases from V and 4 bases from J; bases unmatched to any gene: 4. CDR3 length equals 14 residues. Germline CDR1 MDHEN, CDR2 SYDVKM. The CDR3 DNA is TGTGCCAGCAGTTTAGCCCAGGGGGTCTATGGCTACACCTTC. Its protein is CASSLAQGVYGYTF.

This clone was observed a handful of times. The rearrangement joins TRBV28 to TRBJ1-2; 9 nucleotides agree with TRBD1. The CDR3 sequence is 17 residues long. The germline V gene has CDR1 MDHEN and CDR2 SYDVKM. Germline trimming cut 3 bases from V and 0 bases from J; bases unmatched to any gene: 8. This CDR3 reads CASSFSQGASANYGYTF. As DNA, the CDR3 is TGTGCCAGCAGTTTTTCACAGGGGGCATCAGCTAACTATGGCTACACCTTC.

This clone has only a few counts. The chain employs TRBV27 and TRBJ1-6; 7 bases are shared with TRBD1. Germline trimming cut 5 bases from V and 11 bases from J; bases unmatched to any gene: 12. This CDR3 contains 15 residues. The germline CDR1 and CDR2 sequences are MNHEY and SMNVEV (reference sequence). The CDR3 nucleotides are TGTGCCAGCAGTATACACCGGGACAGCGATGCACCCCTCCACTTT. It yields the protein CASSIHRDSDAPLHF.

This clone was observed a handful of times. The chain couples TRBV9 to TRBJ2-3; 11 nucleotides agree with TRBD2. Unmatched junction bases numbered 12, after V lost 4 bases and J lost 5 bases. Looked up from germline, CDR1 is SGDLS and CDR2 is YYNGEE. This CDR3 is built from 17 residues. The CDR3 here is CASSPYRSSGGEDTQYF. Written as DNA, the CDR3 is TGTGCCAGCAGCCCATATCGAAGTAGCGGGGGGGAAGATACGCAGTATTTT.

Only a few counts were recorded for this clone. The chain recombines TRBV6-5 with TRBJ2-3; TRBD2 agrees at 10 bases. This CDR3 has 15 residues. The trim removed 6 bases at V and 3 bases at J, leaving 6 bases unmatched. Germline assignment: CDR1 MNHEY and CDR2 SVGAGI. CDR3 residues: CASSALAGVTDTQYF. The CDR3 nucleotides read TGTGCCAGCAGCGCCCTAGCGGGAGTAACAGATACGCAGTATTTT.

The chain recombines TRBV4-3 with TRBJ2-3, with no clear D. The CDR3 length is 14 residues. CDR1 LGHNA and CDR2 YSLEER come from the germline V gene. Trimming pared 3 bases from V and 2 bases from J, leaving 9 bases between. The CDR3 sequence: CASSQGTNTDTQYF. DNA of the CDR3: TGCGCCAGCAGCCAGGGAACGAACACAGATACGCAGTATTTT.

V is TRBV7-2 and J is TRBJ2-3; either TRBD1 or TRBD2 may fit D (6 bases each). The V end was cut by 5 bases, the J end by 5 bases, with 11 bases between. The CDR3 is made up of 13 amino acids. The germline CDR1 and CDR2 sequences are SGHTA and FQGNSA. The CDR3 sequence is CASSRGELDTQYF. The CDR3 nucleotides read TGTGCCAGCAGCAGGGGGGAGCTAGATACGCAGTATTTT. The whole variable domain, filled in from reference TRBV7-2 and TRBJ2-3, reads GAGVSQSPSNKVTEKGKDVELRCDPISGHTALYWYRQSLGQGLEFLIYFQGNSAPDKSGLPSDRFSAERTGGSVSTLTIQRTQQEDSAVYLCASSRGELDTQYFGPGTRLTVL.

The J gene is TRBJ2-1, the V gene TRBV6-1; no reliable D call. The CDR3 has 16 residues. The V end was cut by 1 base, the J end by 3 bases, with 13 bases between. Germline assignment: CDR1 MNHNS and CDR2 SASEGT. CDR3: CASSEGPSKDYNEQFF. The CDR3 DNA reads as TGTGCCAGCAGTGAAGGGCCGAGTAAGGACTACAATGAGCAGTTCTTC.

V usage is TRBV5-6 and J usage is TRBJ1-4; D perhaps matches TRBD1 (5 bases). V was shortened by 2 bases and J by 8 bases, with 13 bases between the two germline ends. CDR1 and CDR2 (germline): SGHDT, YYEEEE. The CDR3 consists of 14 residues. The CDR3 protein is CASSFKGAGEKLFF. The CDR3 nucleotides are TGTGCCAGCAGCTTCAAAGGGGCGGGAGAAAAACTGTTTTTT.

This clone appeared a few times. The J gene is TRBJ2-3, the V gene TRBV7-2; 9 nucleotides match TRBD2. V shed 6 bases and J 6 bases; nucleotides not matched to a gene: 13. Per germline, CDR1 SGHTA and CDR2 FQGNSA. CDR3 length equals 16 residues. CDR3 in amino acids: CASRLQAGGLRDTQYF. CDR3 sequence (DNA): TGTGCCAGCAGACTTCAAGCGGGGGGCCTGAGGGATACGCAGTATTTT.